A selection of T cell receptor beta chains follows, all from one sample in a study of CDR3 diversity in severe acne. TCRdb re-derived calls from the PCR reads in MiXCR, one entry per CDR3 protein. The table has about 85,000 distinct CDR3 sequences, 45% to 55% seen once. The sequencing input was blood. The receptor source for this set is a male donor in good health, serving as a control. CDR3s include the opening cysteine and the closing phenylalanine or tryptophan. Each record gives: CDR3 protein, CDR3 DNA, J gene, D gene, clone size, V gene. D genes are given only for firm matches. For some rows the clone size is stated as once, few or many, or as a class when expanded; others skip it.

CAISESRRLGQGAGEQPQHF | TGTGCCATCAGTGAGTCCAGGAGGTTAGGACAGGGGGCGGGCGAGCAGCCCCAGCATTTT | TRBJ1-5 | TRBD1 | - | TRBV10-3
CSARDLIDRVAETQYF | TGCAGTGCTAGAGACCTTATAGACAGGGTAGCAGAGACCCAGTACTTC | TRBJ2-5 | TRBD1 | - | TRBV20-1
CASATTGTSGKDEQFF | TGTGCCAGTGCTACTACCGGGACTAGCGGGAAGGATGAGCAGTTCTTC | TRBJ2-1 | TRBD2 | - | TRBV19
CATSDSHRGLRGTQYF | TGTGCCACCAGTGATTCCCACAGGGGGCTGAGAGGGACCCAGTACTTC | TRBJ2-5 | TRBD1 | - | TRBV24-1
CASSTTQSGANVLTF | TGTGCCAGTAGTACCACGCAGTCTGGGGCCAACGTCCTGACTTTC | TRBJ2-6 | - | few | TRBV19
CASSRDSEGEKLFF | TGTGCCAGCAGCCGGGACAGCGAGGGAGAAAAACTGTTTTTT | TRBJ1-4 | TRBD1 | - | TRBV12-3/TRBV12-4
CASSWDRGTVYEQYF | TGTGCCAGCAGTTGGGACAGGGGTACCGTCTACGAGCAGTACTTC | TRBJ2-7 | TRBD1 | - | TRBV6-5
CASSYVNSPLHF | TGTGCCAGCAGTTACGTCAATTCACCCCTCCACTTT | TRBJ1-6 | - | - | TRBV6-1
CASSLGQGKAGANVLTF | TGTGCCAGCAGCTTAGGACAGGGGAAGGCTGGGGCCAACGTCCTGACTTTC | TRBJ2-6 | TRBD1 | many | TRBV5-8
CATSDLPAPGTGELFF | TGTGCCACCAGTGATTTGCCTGCCCCGGGGACCGGGGAGCTGTTTTTT | TRBJ2-2 | - | - | TRBV24-1
CASSQPGNSPLHF | TGTGCCAGCAGTCAACCCGGAAATTCACCCCTCCACTTT | TRBJ1-6 | - | - | TRBV12-3/TRBV12-4
CASSGRANTGELFF | TGTGCCAGCAGTGGGAGAGCAAACACCGGGGAGCTGTTTTTT | TRBJ2-2 | - | - | TRBV6-5
CASSVTGLTGYTF | TGTGCCAGCAGTGTGACGGGGTTAACTGGCTACACCTTC | TRBJ1-2 | - | few | TRBV2
CASRRTGGDSPLHF | TGTGCCAGTAGAAGGACAGGGGGAGATTCACCCCTCCACTTT | TRBJ1-6 | TRBD1 | - | TRBV12-3/TRBV12-4
CASSRAGTSGRGYEQYF | TGCGCCAGCAGCCGAGCCGGGACTAGCGGGAGAGGGTACGAGCAGTACTTC | TRBJ2-7 | TRBD2 | many | TRBV5-1
CASSPSGGYEQYF | TGTGCCAGCAGCCCTAGCGGGGGTTATGAGCAGTACTTC | TRBJ2-7 | TRBD2 | medium-sized | TRBV7-6
CASSEQGKELFF | TGTGCCAGCAGCGAGCAGGGCAAGGAACTGTTTTTT | TRBJ1-4 | - | - | TRBV7-3
CASSSLPWGGDQETQYF | TGTGCCAGCAGTTCTTTACCATGGGGTGGGGATCAAGAGACCCAGTACTTC | TRBJ2-5 | - | many | TRBV6-5
CASSSGQIYEQYF | TGCGCCAGCAGCTCGGGACAGATCTACGAGCAGTACTTC | TRBJ2-7 | TRBD1 | - | TRBV10-2
CASSVPEGGTEAFF | TGTGCCAGCAGCGTGCCTGAGGGGGGCACTGAAGCTTTCTTT | TRBJ1-1 | - | - | TRBV10-3
CASSQFVVDLNTIYF | TGCGCCAGCAGCCAGTTCGTAGTAGACCTAAACACCATATATTTT | TRBJ1-3 | - | - | TRBV5-1
CASSSRDRGRYEQYF | TGTGCCAGCAGCTCCCGGGACAGGGGGCGCTACGAGCAGTACTTC | TRBJ2-7 | TRBD1 | - | TRBV7-9
CASSVGDRGYEQYF | TGTGCCAGCAGCGTAGGGGACAGGGGGTACGAGCAGTACTTC | TRBJ2-7 | TRBD1 | - | TRBV9
CASSRQGIEQFF | TGTGCCAGCAGCCGACAGGGGATTGAGCAGTTCTTC | TRBJ2-1 | TRBD1 | - | TRBV7-2
CASSLTPLGEQYF | TGTGCCAGCAGCTTAACGCCGTTGGGCGAGCAGTACTTC | TRBJ2-7 | - | many | TRBV7-3
CASSPRGVAYEQYF | TGCGCCAGCAGCCCCCGGGGGGTCGCCTACGAGCAGTACTTC | TRBJ2-7 | TRBD2 | - | TRBV4-1
CAWKSTDTQYF | TGTGCCTGGAAATCCACAGATACGCAGTATTTT | TRBJ2-3 | - | few | TRBV30
CSARDRHSENYGYTF | TGCAGTGCTAGAGATCGGCACAGTGAGAACTATGGCTACACCTTC | TRBJ1-2 | - | many | TRBV20-1
CASTGRTLNQPQHF | TGTGCCAGTACCGGTCGCACATTAAATCAGCCCCAGCATTTT | TRBJ1-5 | - | many | TRBV19
CASSYGERAYGYTF | TGTGCCAGCAGCTACGGCGAGAGGGCCTATGGCTACACCTTC | TRBJ1-2 | - | medium-sized | TRBV7-9
CASSDRLNGYTF | TGTGCCAGTTCGGACAGGTTGAATGGCTACACCTTC | TRBJ1-2 | TRBD1 | few | TRBV2
CASSYRTGRQTYEQYF | TGTGCCAGCAGTTACCGGACAGGCCGCCAGACCTACGAGCAGTACTTC | TRBJ2-7 | TRBD1 | medium-sized | TRBV12-3/TRBV12-4
CASSLTRQSEAFF | TGTGCCAGCAGCTTAACCCGACAGAGTGAAGCTTTCTTT | TRBJ1-1 | - | - | TRBV7-2
CASKGGELFF | TGTGCCAGCAAGGGCGGGGAGCTGTTTTTT | TRBJ2-2 | - | many | TRBV2
CASSEGRRLPYEQYF | TGTGCCAGCAGTGAAGGTAGAAGACTACCCTACGAGCAGTACTTC | TRBJ2-7 | - | - | TRBV25-1
CATSDSSGGSSYEQYF | TGTGCCACCAGTGATTCTAGCGGGGGGTCGTCCTACGAGCAGTACTTC | TRBJ2-7 | TRBD2 | many | TRBV24-1
CASRVLGEKLFF | TGTGCCAGCAGGGTACTCGGGGAAAAACTGTTTTTT | TRBJ1-4 | - | - | TRBV13
CATSEGQGRGKTQYF | TGTGCCACCAGTGAGGGACAGGGACGTGGGAAGACCCAGTACTTC | TRBJ2-5 | TRBD1 | - | TRBV24-1
CASSQSYSNQPQHF | TGCGCCAGCAGCCAAAGCTATAGCAATCAGCCCCAGCATTTT | TRBJ1-5 | - | many | TRBV4-1
CASSLEGNPSTEAFF | TGTGCCAGCAGCTTAGAAGGGAACCCGAGCACTGAAGCTTTCTTT | TRBJ1-1 | - | - | TRBV7-9
CASSPPDREYEQYF | TGTGCCAGCTCACCACCGGACAGGGAATACGAGCAGTACTTC | TRBJ2-7 | TRBD1 | many | TRBV18
CSARVTNLGLNTEAFF | TGCAGTGCTAGAGTGACCAACTTGGGGCTGAACACTGAAGCTTTCTTT | TRBJ1-1 | - | - | TRBV20-1
CASTSGAYGYTF | TGTGCCAGCACCTCGGGGGCTTATGGCTACACCTTC | TRBJ1-2 | - | - | TRBV12-3/TRBV12-4
CASSEVVSGHDF | TGTGCCAGCAGTGAAGTAGTGTCGGGACACGACTTC | TRBJ1-2 | - | - | TRBV2
CASSPAAGYEQYF | TGCGCCAGCAGCCCCGCCGCGGGGTACGAGCAGTACTTC | TRBJ2-7 | - | medium-sized | TRBV4-1
CASSPRGGQGYEQYF | TGCGCCAGCAGCCCCCGGGGGGGACAGGGCTACGAGCAGTACTTC | TRBJ2-7 | - | many | TRBV4-1
CASSQRGEDTIYF | TGTGCCAGCAGCCAAAGGGGGGAGGACACCATATATTTT | TRBJ1-3 | - | - | TRBV7-8
CAISERDRDHRVSGTGELFF | TGTGCCATCAGTGAGAGGGACAGGGACCACCGGGTCTCGGGCACCGGGGAGCTGTTTTTT | TRBJ2-2 | TRBD1 | many | TRBV10-3
CTWRGNTGELFF | TGCACTTGGAGGGGGAACACCGGGGAGCTGTTTTTT | TRBJ2-2 | - | - | TRBV20-1
CSAREYNEQFF | TGCAGTGCTAGAGAATACAATGAGCAGTTCTTC | TRBJ2-1 | - | few | TRBV20-1
CASSRETGGPETQYF | TGCGCCAGCAGCCGGGAGACGGGGGGGCCGGAGACCCAGTACTTC | TRBJ2-5 | TRBD2 | - | TRBV4-1
CASSRTDYGYTF | TGTGCCAGTAGTCGGACCGACTATGGCTACACCTTC | TRBJ1-2 | - | - | TRBV19
CAWSPASDRGLPWGNEQYF | TGTGCCTGGAGTCCGGCGTCCGATCGGGGGCTTCCTTGGGGTAACGAGCAGTACTTC | TRBJ2-7 | - | - | TRBV30
CASSPGGPGDEQYF | TGCGCCAGCAGCCCGGGGGGGCCGGGGGACGAGCAGTACTTC | TRBJ2-7 | TRBD2 | medium-sized | TRBV5-1
CASSLVGRARNEQFF | TGTGCCAGCAGCTTGGTCGGCAGGGCCCGCAATGAGCAGTTCTTC | TRBJ2-1 | - | many | TRBV5-8
CASSRSGGSSYEQYF | TGTGCCAGCAGCCGTTCGGGCGGGAGCTCCTACGAGCAGTACTTC | TRBJ2-7 | TRBD2 | - | TRBV6-2/TRBV6-3
CASSTGTETPLHF | TGCGCCAGCAGCACCGGGACAGAGACACCCCTCCACTTT | TRBJ1-6 | TRBD1 | - | TRBV5-1
CASSLDRQEQYF | TGCGCCAGCAGCTTGGATCGTCAGGAGCAGTACTTC | TRBJ2-7 | - | few | TRBV5-1
CASSLYGTTSYEQYF | TGCGCCAGCAGCTTGTACGGGACAACCTCCTACGAGCAGTACTTC | TRBJ2-7 | - | few | TRBV5-1
CASSPSGGREQFF | TGTGCCAGCTCGCCTAGCGGGGGGCGTGAGCAGTTCTTC | TRBJ2-1 | TRBD2 | - | TRBV18